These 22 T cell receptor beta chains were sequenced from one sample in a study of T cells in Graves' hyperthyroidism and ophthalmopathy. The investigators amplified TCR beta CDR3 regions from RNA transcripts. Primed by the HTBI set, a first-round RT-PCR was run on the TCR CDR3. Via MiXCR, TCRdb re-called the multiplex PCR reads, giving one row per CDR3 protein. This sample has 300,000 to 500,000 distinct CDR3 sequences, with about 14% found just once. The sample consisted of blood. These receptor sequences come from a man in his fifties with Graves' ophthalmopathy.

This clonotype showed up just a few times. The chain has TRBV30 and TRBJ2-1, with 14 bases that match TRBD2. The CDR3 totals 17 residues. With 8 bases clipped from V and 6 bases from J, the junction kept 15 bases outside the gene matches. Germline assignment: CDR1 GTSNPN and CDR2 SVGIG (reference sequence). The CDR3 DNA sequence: TGTGCCAGTTTAACCGGGACTAGCGGGAGAGGGTTCAATGAGCAGTTCTTC. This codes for CASLTGTSGRGFNEQFF.

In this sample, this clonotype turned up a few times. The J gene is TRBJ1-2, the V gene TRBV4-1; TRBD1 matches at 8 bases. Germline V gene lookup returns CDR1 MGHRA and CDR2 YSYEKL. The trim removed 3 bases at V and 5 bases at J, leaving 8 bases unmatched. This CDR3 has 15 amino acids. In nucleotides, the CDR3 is TGCGCCAGCAGCCAGGTGCCGGGACAGGTTTATGGCTACACCTTC. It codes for CASSQVPGQVYGYTF.

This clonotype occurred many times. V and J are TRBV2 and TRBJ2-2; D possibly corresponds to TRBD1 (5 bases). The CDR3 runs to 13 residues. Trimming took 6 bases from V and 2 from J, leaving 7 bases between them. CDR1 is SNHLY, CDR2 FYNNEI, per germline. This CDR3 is CASSDSNTGELFF. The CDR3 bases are TGTGCCAGCAGCGACAGTAACACCGGGGAGCTGTTTTTT.

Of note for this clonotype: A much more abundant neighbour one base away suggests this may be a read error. The CDR3: CASSLPGQGDKQFF. DNA of the CDR3: TGCGCCAGCAGCCTACCGGGACAGGGGGATAAGCAGTTCTTC. V usage is TRBV5-1 and J usage is TRBJ2-1; 11 bases are shared with TRBD1. The CDR3 loop spans 14 amino acids. Losses at the gene ends were 4 bases for V and 11 bases for J; bases not matched to a gene: 8. Germline CDR1 reads SGHRS; CDR2 reads YFSETQ.

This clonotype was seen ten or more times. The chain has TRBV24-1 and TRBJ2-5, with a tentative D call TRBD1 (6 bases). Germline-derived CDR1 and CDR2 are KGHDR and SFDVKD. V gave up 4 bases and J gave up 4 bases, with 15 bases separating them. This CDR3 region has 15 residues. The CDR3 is CATSDPQGPGETQYF. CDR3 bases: TGTGCCACCAGTGACCCACAGGGCCCGGGAGAGACCCAGTACTTC.

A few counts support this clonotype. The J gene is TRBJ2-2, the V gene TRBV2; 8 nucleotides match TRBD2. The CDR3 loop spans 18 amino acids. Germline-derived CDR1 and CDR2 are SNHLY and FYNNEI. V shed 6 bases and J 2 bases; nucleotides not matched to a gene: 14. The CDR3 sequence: CASSPGSGRAGNTGELFF. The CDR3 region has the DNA TGTGCCAGCAGCCCGGGGTCCGGGAGGGCCGGAAACACCGGGGAGCTGTTTTTT.

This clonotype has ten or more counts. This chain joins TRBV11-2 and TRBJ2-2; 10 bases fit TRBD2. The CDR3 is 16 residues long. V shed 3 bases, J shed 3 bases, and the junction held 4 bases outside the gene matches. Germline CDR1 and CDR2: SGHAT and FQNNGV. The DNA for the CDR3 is TGTGCCAGCAGCTTCTGGACTAGCGGTCACACCGGGGAGCTGTTTTTT. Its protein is CASSFWTSGHTGELFF. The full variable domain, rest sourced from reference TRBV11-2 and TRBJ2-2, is EAGVAQSPRYKIIEKRQSVAFWCNPISGHATLYWYQQILGQGPKLLIQFQNNGVVDDSQLPKDRFSAERLKGVDSTLKIQPAKLEDSAVYLCASSFWTSGHTGELFFGEGSRLTVL.

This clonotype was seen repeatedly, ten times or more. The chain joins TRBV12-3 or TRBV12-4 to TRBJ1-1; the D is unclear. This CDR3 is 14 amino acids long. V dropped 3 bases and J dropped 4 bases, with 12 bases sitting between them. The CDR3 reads CASSFGSPGTEAFF. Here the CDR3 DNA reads TGTGCCAGCAGTTTCGGGAGCCCCGGCACTGAAGCTTTCTTT.

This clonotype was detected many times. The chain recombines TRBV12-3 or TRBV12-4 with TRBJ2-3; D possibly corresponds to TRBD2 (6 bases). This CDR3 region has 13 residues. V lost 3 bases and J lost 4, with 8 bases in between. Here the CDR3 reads CASSFGGSDTQYF. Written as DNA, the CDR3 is TGTGCCAGCAGTTTCGGGGGTTCAGATACGCAGTATTTT.

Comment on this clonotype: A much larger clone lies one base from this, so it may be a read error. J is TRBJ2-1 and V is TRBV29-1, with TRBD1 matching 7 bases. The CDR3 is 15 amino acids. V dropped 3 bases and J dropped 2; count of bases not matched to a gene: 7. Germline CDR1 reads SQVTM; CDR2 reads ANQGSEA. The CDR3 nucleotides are TGCAGCGTTGACGAGGGGGCAACGCCCTACAATGAGCAGTTCTTC. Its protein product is CSVDEGATPYNEQFF.

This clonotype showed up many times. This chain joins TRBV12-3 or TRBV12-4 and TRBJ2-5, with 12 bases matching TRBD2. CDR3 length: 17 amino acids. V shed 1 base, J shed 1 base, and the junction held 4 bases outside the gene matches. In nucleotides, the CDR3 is TGTGCCAGCAGTTTAGAGACTAGCGGGAGAACCCAAGAGACCCAGTACTTC. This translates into CASSLETSGRTQETQYF.

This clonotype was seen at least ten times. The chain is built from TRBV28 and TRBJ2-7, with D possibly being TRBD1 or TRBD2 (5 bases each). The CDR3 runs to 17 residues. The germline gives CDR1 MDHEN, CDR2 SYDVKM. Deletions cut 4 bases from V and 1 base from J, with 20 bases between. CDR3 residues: CASSSPQRGPLSYEQYF. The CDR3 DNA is TGTGCCAGCAGTTCGCCGCAAAGGGGACCCCTTTCCTACGAGCAGTACTTC.

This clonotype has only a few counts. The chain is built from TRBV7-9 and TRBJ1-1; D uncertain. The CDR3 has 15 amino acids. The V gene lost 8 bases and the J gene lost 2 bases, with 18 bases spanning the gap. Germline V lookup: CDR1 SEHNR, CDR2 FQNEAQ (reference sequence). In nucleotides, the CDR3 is TGTGCCAGCTCTGGAGGTGCAAGATTCAACACTGAAGCTTTCTTT. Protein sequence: CASSGGARFNTEAFF.

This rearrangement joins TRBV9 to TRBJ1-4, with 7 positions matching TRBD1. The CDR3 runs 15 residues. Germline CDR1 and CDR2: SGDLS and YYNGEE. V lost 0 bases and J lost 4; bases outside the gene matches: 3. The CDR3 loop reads CASSVGGQRNEKLFF. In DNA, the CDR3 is TGTGCCAGCAGCGTAGGGGGACAGCGTAATGAAAAACTGTTTTTT. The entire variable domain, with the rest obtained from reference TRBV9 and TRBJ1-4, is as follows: DSGVTQTPKHLITATGQRVTLRCSPRSGDLSVYWYQQSLDQGLQFLIQYYNGEERAKGNILERFSAQQFPDLHSELNLSSLELGDSALYFCASSVGGQRNEKLFFGSGTQLSVL.

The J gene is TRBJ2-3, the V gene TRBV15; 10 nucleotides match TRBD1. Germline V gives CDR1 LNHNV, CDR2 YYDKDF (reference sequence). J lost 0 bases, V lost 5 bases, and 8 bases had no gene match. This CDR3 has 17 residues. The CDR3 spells CATSAQTGGTSTDTQYF. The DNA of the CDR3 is TGTGCCACCAGCGCCCAGACAGGGGGCACTAGCACAGATACGCAGTATTTT.

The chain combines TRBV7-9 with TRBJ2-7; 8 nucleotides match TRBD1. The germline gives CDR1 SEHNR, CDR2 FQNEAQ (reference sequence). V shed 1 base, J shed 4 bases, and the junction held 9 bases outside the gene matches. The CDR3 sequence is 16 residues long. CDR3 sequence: CASSLVGQGPGYEQYF. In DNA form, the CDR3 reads TGTGCCAGCAGCTTAGTCGGACAGGGCCCCGGGTACGAGCAGTACTTC.

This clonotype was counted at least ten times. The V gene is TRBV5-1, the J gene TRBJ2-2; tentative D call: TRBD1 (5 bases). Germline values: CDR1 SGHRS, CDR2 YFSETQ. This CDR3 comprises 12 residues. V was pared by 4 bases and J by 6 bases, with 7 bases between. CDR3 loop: CASSVGPGELFF. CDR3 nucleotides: TGCGCCAGCAGCGTGGGGCCCGGGGAGCTGTTTTTT. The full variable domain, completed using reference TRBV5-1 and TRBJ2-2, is KAGVTQTPRYLIKTRGQQVTLSCSPISGHRSVSWYQQTPGQGLQFLFEYFSETQRNKGNFPGRFSGRQFSNSRSEMNVSTLELGDSALYLCASSVGPGELFFGEGSRLTVL.

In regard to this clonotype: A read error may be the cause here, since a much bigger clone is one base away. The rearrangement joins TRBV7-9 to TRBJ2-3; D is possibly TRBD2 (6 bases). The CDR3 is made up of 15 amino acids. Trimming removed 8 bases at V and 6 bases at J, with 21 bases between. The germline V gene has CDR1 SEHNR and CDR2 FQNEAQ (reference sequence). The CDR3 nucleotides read TGTGCCAGCGGCCCGACTAGGATTGACTCGGATACGCAGTATTTT. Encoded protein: CASGPTRIDSDTQYF.

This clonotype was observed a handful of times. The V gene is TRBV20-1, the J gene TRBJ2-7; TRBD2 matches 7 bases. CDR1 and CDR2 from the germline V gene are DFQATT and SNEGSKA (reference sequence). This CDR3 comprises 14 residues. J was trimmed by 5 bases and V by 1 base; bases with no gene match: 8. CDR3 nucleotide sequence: TGCAGTGCTAGAGGGGGACGGGGAGGGAACGAGCAGTACTTC. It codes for CSARGGRGGNEQYF.

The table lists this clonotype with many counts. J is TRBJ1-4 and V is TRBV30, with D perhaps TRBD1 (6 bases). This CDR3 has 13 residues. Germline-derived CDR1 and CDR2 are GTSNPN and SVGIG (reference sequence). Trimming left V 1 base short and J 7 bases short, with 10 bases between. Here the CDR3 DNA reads TGTGCCTGGAGTGGGGGGCCGGTTGAAAAACTGTTTTTT. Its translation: CAWSGGPVEKLFF.

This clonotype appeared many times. Here the CDR3 reads CASSLIEGGAFF. In DNA form, the CDR3 reads TGTGCCAGCAGCTTAATCGAAGGGGGAGCTTTCTTT. V and J are TRBV7-9 and TRBJ1-1; possible D gene TRBD1, 6 bases. The CDR3 spans 12 residues. The V gene's germline CDR1 is SEHNR and CDR2 FQNEAQ (reference sequence). V was shortened by 2 bases and J by 10 bases, with 11 bases between the two germline ends.

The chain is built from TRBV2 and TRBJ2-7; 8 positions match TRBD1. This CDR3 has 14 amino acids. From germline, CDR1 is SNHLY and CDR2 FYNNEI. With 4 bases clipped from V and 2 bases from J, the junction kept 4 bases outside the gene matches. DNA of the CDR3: TGTGCCAGCAGTGGTGTACAGGGGGCCTACGAGCAGTACTTC. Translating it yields CASSGVQGAYEQYF.